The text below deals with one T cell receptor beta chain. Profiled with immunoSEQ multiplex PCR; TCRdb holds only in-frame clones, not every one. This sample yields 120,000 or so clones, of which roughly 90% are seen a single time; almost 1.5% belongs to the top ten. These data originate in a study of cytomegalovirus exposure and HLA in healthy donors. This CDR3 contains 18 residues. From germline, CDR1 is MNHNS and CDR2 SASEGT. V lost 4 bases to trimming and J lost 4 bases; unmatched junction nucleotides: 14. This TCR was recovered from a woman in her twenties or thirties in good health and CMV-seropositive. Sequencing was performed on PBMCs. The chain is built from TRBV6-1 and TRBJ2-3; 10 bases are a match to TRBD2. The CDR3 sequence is CASSGLGWLAGVPDTQYF. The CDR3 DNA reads TGTGCCAGCAGTGGGCTTGGTTGGCTAGCGGGAGTTCCAGATACGCAGTATTTT.